This T cell receptor (beta chain) comes out of a study of blood T cell repertoires in COVID-19. Assay used: immunoSEQ multiplex PCR; TCRdb lists only in-frame clones, some missing. The table lists under 140,000 clones, under 75% of them singletons. Trimming took 5 bases from V and 7 from J, leaving 12 bases between them. Per germline, CDR1 LGHDT and CDR2 YNNKEL (reference sequence). This CDR3 region has 13 residues. Sequenced: peripheral blood. The rearrangement joins TRBV3-1 (or the pseudogene TRBV3-2) to TRBJ2-1, with unresolved D. The sequence came from a woman aged 55-70 years with acute or convalescent COVID-19. CDR3 DNA sequence: TGTGCCAGCAGCTTGAATAACGGGAATGAGCAGTTCTTC. As protein: CASSLNNGNEQFF.